This T cell receptor (beta chain) appears in the sequencing data of a study of metastatic and nonmetastatic thyroid tumors. The study, taken as a whole, reports: Malignant tumors reportedly showed significantly higher TCR beta diversity than benign nodules in both blood and tumor.

Trimming took off 4 bases at V and 0 bases at J, with 17 bases between the two ends. This CDR3 contains 16 residues. Germline V gives CDR1 SGHRS, CDR2 YFSETQ. Prior to thyroid surgery, none of the patients had received any treatment. Worth noting for this clone: Its antigen is not known.

TCRdb re-called the PCR reads via MiXCR. The sample holds around 15,000 clones; 15% to 20% are singletons and the top ten take roughly 12%. Sequenced sample: blood. The chain couples TRBV5-1 to TRBJ2-7; D perhaps matches TRBD2 (5 bases). The source of this sequence is a female donor with papillary thyroid cancer or a benign thyroid nodule (not recorded which). Some clones in this sample may be carry-over from other donors' samples. CDR3 amino acids: CASSDEGFSGSYEQYF. CDR3 in DNA: TGCGCCAGCAGCGACGAGGGCTTTTCGGGCTCCTACGAGCAGTACTTC.